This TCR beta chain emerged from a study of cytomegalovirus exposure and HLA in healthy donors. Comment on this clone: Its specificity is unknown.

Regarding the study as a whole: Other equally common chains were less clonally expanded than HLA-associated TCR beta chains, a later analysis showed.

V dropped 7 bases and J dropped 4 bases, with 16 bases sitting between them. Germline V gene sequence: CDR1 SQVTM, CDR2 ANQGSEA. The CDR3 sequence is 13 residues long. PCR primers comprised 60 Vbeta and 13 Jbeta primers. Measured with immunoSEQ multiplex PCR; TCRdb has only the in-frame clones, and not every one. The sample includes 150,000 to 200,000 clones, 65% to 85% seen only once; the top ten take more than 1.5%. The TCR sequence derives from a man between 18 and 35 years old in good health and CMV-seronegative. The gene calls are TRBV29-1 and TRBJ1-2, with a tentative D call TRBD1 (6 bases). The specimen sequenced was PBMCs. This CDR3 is CSAKATGRYGYTF. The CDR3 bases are TGCAGCGCCAAGGCCACAGGGCGCTATGGCTACACCTTC.